This TCR beta chain was identified in a study of cytomegalovirus exposure and HLA in healthy donors. The primer mix had 60 Vbeta and 13 Jbeta primers. The assay was immunoSEQ multiplex PCR, and TCRdb's table has in-frame clones only and misses some. The table for this sample gives roughly 120,000 clones. Findings and limits, study-wide: According to the study, some 160 TCR beta chains were cytomegalovirus-associated. Later on, analysis showed that most CMV-associated TCR beta chains appeared to be HLA-restricted.

Comment on this clone: Its antigen is not identified.

Trimming cost V 3 bases and J 4 bases; bases outside gene matches: 15. In germline, CDR1 is GTSNPN, CDR2 SVGIG (reference sequence). The CDR3 length is 17 residues. The sequenced sample consisted of PBMCs. The chain recombines TRBV30 with TRBJ2-5; 9 bases are shared with TRBD1. This sequence was found in a man aged 18 to 29 in good health and CMV-seronegative. The CDR3: CAWSRTGASETVETQYF. In DNA form, the CDR3 reads TGTGCCTGGAGCAGGACAGGGGCTTCGGAGACTGTAGAGACCCAGTACTTC.